This T cell receptor (beta chain) was recovered during a study of spatial heterogeneity in lung cancer. Study-wide results and limits: The recorded estimate of tumor T cell coverage is around 6.5% for alpha chains and roughly 13% for beta chains. Within tumors, counts of expanded alpha and beta TCRs tracked tumor mutation counts. Ubiquitous and regional expanded TCR counts correlated with ubiquitous and regional nonsynonymous mutations, respectively.

As concerns this clonotype: Its target is not known.

TCRdb analysed the 5' RACE reads with MiXCR anew, one entry per CDR3 protein. The profile shows roughly 9,800 distinct CDR3 sequences, roughly 54% of them singletons. The time point here: sample taken at primary tumor resection. Whole RNA from tumor, nontumor lung or frozen PBMC was sequenced unsorted. Sequencing was performed on lung tumor tissue, taken at surgery. This TCR came from a female donor with early-stage non-small cell lung cancer.

The CDR3 sequence is CASSQEPLRGGNGYTF. The CDR3, as DNA: TGCGCCAGCAGCCAAGAGCCTCTCAGAGGGGGGAATGGCTACACCTTC. The V call is TRBV4-3, the J call TRBJ1-2; D possibly corresponds to TRBD1 (6 bases). V lost 0 bases, J lost 6 bases, and 17 bases lay in between. This CDR3 has 16 residues. Germline lookup yields CDR1 LGHNA and CDR2 YSLEER.